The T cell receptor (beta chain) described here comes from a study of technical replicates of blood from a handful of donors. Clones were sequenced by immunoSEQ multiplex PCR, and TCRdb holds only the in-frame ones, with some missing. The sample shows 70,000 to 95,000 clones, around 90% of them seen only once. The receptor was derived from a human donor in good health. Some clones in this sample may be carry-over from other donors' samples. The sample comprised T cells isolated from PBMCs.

DNA for the CDR3: TGTGCCAGCAGCCCTTCCTATGCGGGATATCAACAAGAGACCCAGTACTTC. Protein: CASSPSYAGYQQETQYF. The rearrangement joins TRBV7-9 to TRBJ2-5; D perhaps matches TRBD2 (6 bases). Germline assignment: CDR1 SEHNR and CDR2 FQNEAQ (reference sequence). CDR3 length equals 17 residues. Trimming removed 5 bases from V and 2 bases from J, with 21 bases in between.